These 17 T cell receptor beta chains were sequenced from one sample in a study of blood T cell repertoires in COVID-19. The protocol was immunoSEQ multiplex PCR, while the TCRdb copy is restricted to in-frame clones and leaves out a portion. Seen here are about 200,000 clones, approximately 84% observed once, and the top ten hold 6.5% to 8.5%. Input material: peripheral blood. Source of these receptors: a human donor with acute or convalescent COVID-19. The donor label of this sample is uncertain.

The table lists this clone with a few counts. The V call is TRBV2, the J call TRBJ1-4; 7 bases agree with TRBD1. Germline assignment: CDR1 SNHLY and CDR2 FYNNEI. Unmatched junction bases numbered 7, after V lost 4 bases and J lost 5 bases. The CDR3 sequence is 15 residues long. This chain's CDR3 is CASSGTTGRNEKLFF. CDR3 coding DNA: TGTGCCAGCAGTGGCACGACAGGGAGAAATGAAAAACTGTTTTTT.

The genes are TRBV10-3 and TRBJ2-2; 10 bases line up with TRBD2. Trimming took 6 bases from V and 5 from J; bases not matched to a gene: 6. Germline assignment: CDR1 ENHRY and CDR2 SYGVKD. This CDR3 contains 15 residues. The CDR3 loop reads CAIRKREGLTGELFF. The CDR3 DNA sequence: TGTGCCATCAGGAAGCGGGAGGGCCTAACCGGGGAGCTGTTTTTT.

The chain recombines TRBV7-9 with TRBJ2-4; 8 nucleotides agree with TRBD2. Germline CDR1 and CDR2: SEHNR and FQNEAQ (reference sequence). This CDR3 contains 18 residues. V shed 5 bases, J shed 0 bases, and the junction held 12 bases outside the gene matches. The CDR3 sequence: CASSSSSRAGVAKNIQYF. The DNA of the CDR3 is TGTGCCAGCAGCAGTTCGAGTAGAGCGGGGGTAGCCAAAAACATTCAGTACTTC.

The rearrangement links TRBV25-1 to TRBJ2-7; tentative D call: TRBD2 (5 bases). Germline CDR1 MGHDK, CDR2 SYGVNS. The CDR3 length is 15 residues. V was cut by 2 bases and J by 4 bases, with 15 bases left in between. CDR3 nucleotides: TGTGCCAGCAGTGAAAATAGCGCAGCCATATACGAGCAGTACTTC. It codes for CASSENSAAIYEQYF.

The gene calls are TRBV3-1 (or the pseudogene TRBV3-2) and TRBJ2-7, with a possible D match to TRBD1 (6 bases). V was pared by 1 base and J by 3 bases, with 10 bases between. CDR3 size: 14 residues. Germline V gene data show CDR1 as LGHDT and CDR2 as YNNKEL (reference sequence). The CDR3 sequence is CASSQAGTNYEQYF. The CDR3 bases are TGTGCCAGCAGCCAAGCCGGGACAAACTACGAGCAGTACTTC.

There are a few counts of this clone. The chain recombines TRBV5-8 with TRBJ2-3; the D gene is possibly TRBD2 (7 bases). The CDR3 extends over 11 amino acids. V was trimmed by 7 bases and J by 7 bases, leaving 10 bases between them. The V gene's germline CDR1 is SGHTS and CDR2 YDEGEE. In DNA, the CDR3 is TGTGCCAGCGAGGGGGGGCATACGCAGTATTTT. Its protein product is CASEGGHTQYF.

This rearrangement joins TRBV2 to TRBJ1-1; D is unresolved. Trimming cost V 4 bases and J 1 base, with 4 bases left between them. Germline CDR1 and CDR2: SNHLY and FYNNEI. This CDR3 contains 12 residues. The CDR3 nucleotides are TGTGCCAGCAGTGCTACGAACACTGAAGCTTTCTTT. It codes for CASSATNTEAFF.

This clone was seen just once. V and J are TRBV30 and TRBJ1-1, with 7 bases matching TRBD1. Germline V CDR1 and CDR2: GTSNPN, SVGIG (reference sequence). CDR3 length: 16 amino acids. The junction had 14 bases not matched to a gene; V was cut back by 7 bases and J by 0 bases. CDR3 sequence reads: CAYQGQVQWVNTEAFF. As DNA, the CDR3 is TGTGCCTACCAAGGACAGGTTCAGTGGGTGAACACTGAAGCTTTCTTT.

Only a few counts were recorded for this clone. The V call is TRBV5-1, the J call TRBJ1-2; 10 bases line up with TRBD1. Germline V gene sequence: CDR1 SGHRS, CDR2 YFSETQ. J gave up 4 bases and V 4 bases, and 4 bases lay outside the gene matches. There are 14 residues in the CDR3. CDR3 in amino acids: CASSQDRGSYGYTF. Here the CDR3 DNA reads TGCGCCAGCAGCCAGGACAGGGGGAGCTATGGCTACACCTTC.

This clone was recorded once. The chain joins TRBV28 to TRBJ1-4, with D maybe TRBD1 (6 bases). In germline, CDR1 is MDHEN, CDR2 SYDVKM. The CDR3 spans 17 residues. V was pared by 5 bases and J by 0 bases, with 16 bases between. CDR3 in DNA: TGTGCCAGCAGTCCAAGGGGGAGGGTAGCAACTAATGAAAAACTGTTTTTT. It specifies CASSPRGRVATNEKLFF.

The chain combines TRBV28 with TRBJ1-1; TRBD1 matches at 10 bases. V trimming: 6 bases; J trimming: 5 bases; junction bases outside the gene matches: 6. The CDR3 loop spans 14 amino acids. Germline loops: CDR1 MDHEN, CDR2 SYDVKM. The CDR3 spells CASRLDRGLTEAFF. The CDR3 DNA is TGTGCCAGCAGACTTGACAGGGGGCTAACTGAAGCTTTCTTT.

CDR3: CASSLITGELFF. CDR3 DNA: TGTGCCAGCAGTTTAATAACCGGGGAGCTGTTTTTT. The V and J genes are TRBV12-3 or TRBV12-4 and TRBJ2-2, with D uncertain. The CDR3 has 12 residues. V gave up 2 bases and J gave up 5 bases, with 3 bases separating them.

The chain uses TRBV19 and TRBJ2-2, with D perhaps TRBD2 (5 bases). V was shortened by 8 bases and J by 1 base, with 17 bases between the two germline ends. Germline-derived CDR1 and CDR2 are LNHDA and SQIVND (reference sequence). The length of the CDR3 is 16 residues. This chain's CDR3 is CASRVAYLGNTGELFF. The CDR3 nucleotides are TGTGCCAGTCGGGTAGCGTACTTGGGGAACACCGGGGAGCTGTTTTTT.

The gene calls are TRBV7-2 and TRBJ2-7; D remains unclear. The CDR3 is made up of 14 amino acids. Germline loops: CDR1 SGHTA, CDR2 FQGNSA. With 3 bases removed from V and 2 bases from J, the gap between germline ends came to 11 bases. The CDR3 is CASSFGTNPYEQYF. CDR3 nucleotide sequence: TGTGCCAGCAGCTTTGGCACTAACCCCTACGAGCAGTACTTC.

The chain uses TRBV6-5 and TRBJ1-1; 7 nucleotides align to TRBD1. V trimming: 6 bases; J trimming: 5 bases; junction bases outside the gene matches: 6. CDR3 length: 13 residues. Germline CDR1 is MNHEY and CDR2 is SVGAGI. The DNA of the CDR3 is TGTGCCAGCAGCCGGGCAGGGGGGACTGAAGCTTTCTTT. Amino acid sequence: CASSRAGGTEAFF.

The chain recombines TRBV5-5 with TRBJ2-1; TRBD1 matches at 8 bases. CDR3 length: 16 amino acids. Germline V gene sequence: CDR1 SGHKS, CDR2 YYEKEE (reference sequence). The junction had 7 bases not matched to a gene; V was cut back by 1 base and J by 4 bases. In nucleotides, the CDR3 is TGTGCCAGCAGCTTGTTTGGGGACAGGCCATACAATGAGCAGTTCTTC. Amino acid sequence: CASSLFGDRPYNEQFF.

The CDR3 coding sequence is TGCGCCAGCAGCTTGCCTAGCGGGAGTTTCTACAATGAGCAGTTCTTC. It is translated as CASSLPSGSFYNEQFF. The V call is TRBV5-1, the J call TRBJ2-1; 10 bases are shared with TRBD2. The CDR3 is 16 residues long. Germline V gene sequence: CDR1 SGHRS, CDR2 YFSETQ. J gave up 3 bases and V 1 base, and 4 bases lay outside the gene matches.